Sequencing of this T cell receptor beta chain was carried out in a study of beta chain features in type 1 diabetes. General study findings and limits: Shorter templates might be favored by PCR, equally in patients and controls. In all four CD4+ subsets, TCRB CDR3 length was significantly, moderately reduced in type 1 diabetes.

As concerns this clone: Its antigen is undetermined.

The whole isolated RNA underwent reverse transcription, so sequencing captured expressed TCRB transcripts. TCRdb's table, derived via immunoSEQ multiplex PCR, lists solely in-frame clones and lacks some. The data hold 390,000 or so clones, with more than 11% observed a single time. The specimen sequenced was naive CD4+ T cells from blood. This TCR was recovered from a man under 40 in good health.

The CDR3 coding sequence is TGCGCCAGCAGTGAGCCCAGTCAAGAGACCCAGTACTTC. It is translated as CASSEPSQETQYF. The chain joins TRBV5-1 to TRBJ2-5; no clear D gene. This CDR3 has 13 residues. V was trimmed by 5 bases and J by 2 bases, leaving 10 bases between them. Per the germline V gene, CDR1 is SGHRS and CDR2 is YFSETQ.